These 28 T cell receptor beta chains share one sample of origin, sequenced in a study of blood T cells in healthy people across ages. With a J-beta primer mix and a sample-barcoded 5' primer, a second PCR ran about 6 to 11 cycles. A single record per CDR3 protein comes from TCRdb applying MiXCR to the 5' RACE reads. The sample shows 1.5 million to 2 million distinct CDR3 sequences, 28% of them seen only once. The sequenced sample consisted of blood. These receptors were obtained from a woman aged 30 to 39 in good health.

V gene TRBV2 combines with J gene TRBJ1-3; no clear D. This CDR3 contains 14 residues. Between the trimmed V and J ends, which lost 6 bases and 4 bases, there was a span of 13 bases. Germline values: CDR1 SNHLY, CDR2 FYNNEI. CDR3 sequence reads: CASSGRGTGNTIYF. As DNA, the CDR3 is TGTGCCAGCAGCGGACGGGGAACCGGAAACACCATATATTTT.

This clonotype was seen repeatedly, ten times or more. The chain is built from TRBV11-2 and TRBJ2-5; D might be TRBD2 (5 bases). The ends were cut back, 2 bases at V and 4 bases at J, with 14 bases in the middle. CDR3 length: 15 residues. CDR1 is SGHAT, CDR2 FQNNGV, per germline. DNA of the CDR3: TGTGCCAGCAGCTTATCCGGGAATCCTCCAGAGACCCAGTACTTC. Residues: CASSLSGNPPETQYF.

This clonotype was found a few times. The rearrangement links TRBV29-1 to TRBJ1-1, with no clear D. Germline CDR1 and CDR2: SQVTM and ANQGSEA. This CDR3 has 10 residues. The chain's CDR3 is CRAGVTEAFF. Here the CDR3 DNA reads TGCAGGGCCGGGGTGACTGAAGCTTTCTTT.

This clonotype occurred a few times. The rearrangement uses TRBV27 and TRBJ2-7; 8 positions agree with TRBD2. CDR3 length equals 16 residues. Germline V gene lookup returns CDR1 MNHEY and CDR2 SMNVEV (reference sequence). V shed 4 bases and J 2 bases; nucleotides not matched to a gene: 10. The CDR3 sequence is CASSSTRAGAPYEQYF. The CDR3, as DNA: TGTGCCAGCAGTTCGACGCGAGCGGGGGCCCCCTACGAGCAGTACTTC.

This clonotype was detected only a few times. The chain links TRBV20-1 to TRBJ2-4, with TRBD1 as a possible D gene (6 bases). The CDR3 contains 15 residues. Between the trimmed V and J ends, which lost 3 bases and 1 base, there was a span of 13 bases. The V gene's germline CDR1 is DFQATT and CDR2 SNEGSKA (reference sequence). The CDR3 region is CSARDRSAAKNIQYF. DNA of the CDR3: TGCAGTGCTAGGGACAGATCGGCGGCCAAAAACATTCAGTACTTC.

The J gene is TRBJ1-1, the V gene TRBV7-9, with unresolved D. Trimming took 3 bases from V and 4 from J, leaving 6 bases between them. The CDR3 extends over 12 amino acids. CDR1 and CDR2 from the germline V gene are SEHNR and FQNEAQ (reference sequence). CDR3 sequence (DNA): TGTGCCAGCAGCTTTGAGTCCACTGAAGCTTTCTTT. It codes for CASSFESTEAFF. The entire variable domain, with the rest obtained from reference TRBV7-9 and TRBJ1-1, is as follows: DTGVSQNPRHKITKRGQNVTFRCDPISEHNRLYWYRQTLGQGPEFLTYFQNEAQLEKSRLLSDRFSAERPKGSFSTLEIQRTEQGDSAMYLCASSFESTEAFFGQGTRLTVV.

This clonotype appeared many times. V gene TRBV5-1 combines with J gene TRBJ2-3; no definite D call. The CDR3 spans 13 residues. V was trimmed by 0 bases and J by 4 bases, leaving 6 bases between them. Per the germline V gene, CDR1 is SGHRS and CDR2 is YFSETQ. CDR3 in DNA: TGCGCCAGCAGCTTGGTCACCCCAGATACGCAGTATTTT. Translating it yields CASSLVTPDTQYF.

This clonotype came up a few times. The chain joins TRBV4-1 to TRBJ1-2, with 7 bases fitting TRBD1. The CDR3 spans 16 residues. Looked up from germline, CDR1 is MGHRA and CDR2 is YSYEKL. V was pared by 5 bases and J by 4 bases, with 13 bases of the junction left unmatched. CDR3 protein: CASSETGTEYGYGYTF. Written as DNA, the CDR3 is TGCGCCAGCAGCGAGACCGGGACAGAGTACGGCTATGGCTACACCTTC.

V and J are TRBV20-1 and TRBJ2-1, with D perhaps matching TRBD1 (6 bases). This CDR3 has 13 residues. The V end lost 0 bases, the J end lost 6 bases, and 9 bases lay between the germline ends. Germline V lookup: CDR1 DFQATT, CDR2 SNEGSKA (reference sequence). The CDR3 is CSARDQGLNEQFF. In DNA, the CDR3 is TGCAGTGCTAGAGATCAGGGGCTCAATGAGCAGTTCTTC.

The chain has TRBV12-3 or TRBV12-4 and TRBJ2-3; D is tentatively TRBD1 or TRBD2 (5 bases each). This CDR3 region has 16 residues. V lost 5 bases to trimming and J lost 4 bases, with 19 bases between them. The CDR3 reads CASSLGTAHISDTQYF. In DNA, the CDR3 is TGTGCCAGCAGTCTCGGGACCGCCCATATATCAGATACGCAGTATTTT.

There are many counts of this clonotype. The chain links TRBV29-1 to TRBJ2-7; D is unresolved. The V end was cut by 0 bases, the J end by 5 bases, with 11 bases between. Per germline, CDR1 SQVTM and CDR2 ANQGSEA. The CDR3 extends over 13 amino acids. The CDR3 bases are TGCAGCGTTGAAGAGGGTTTTGGGGACGAGCAGTACTTC. It is translated as CSVEEGFGDEQYF.

In its sample, this clonotype was seen many times. The rearrangement joins TRBV28 to TRBJ2-3; no clear D gene. The CDR3 contains 11 residues. Trimming stripped 5 bases from V and 7 bases from J, with 7 bases between. Germline assignment: CDR1 MDHEN and CDR2 SYDVKM. The CDR3 protein is CASSVTYTQYF. CDR3 nucleotide sequence: TGTGCCAGCAGTGTGACATATACGCAGTATTTT.

V is TRBV2 and J is TRBJ2-1; 7 bases match TRBD2. With V trimmed by 4 bases and J by 7 bases, 13 bases remained unmatched. The CDR3 has 16 residues. Germline assignment: CDR1 SNHLY and CDR2 FYNNEI. CDR3 sequence: CASSVRGLVGSNEQFF. In nucleotides, the CDR3 is TGTGCCAGCAGTGTGCGAGGACTAGTGGGTTCTAATGAGCAGTTCTTC.

This clonotype was counted a few times. The V and J genes are TRBV27 and TRBJ2-1; 14 nucleotides agree with TRBD2. CDR1 and CDR2 from the germline V gene are MNHEY and SMNVEV (reference sequence). With 4 bases clipped from V and 4 bases from J, the junction kept 9 bases outside the gene matches. The CDR3 is 18 amino acids. The DNA for the CDR3 is TGTGCCAGCAGTTCGGGACTAGCGGGAGAGGGGATTTACAATGAGCAGTTCTTC. Translating gives CASSSGLAGEGIYNEQFF.

The chain carries TRBV7-9 and TRBJ1-2; no definite D call. CDR1 is SEHNR, CDR2 FQNEAQ, per germline (reference sequence). This CDR3 comprises 14 residues. V was cut by 1 base and J by 4 bases, with 10 bases left in between. The CDR3 reads CASSLEEAGYGYTF. CDR3 in DNA: TGTGCCAGCAGCTTAGAGGAGGCCGGCTATGGCTACACCTTC.

In this sample, this clonotype turned up a few times. DNA of the CDR3: TGCAGTGCGCGGAACCGGGACACGGGCACAGATACGCAGTATTTT. Protein sequence: CSARNRDTGTDTQYF. V is TRBV20-1 and J is TRBJ2-3, with D possibly matching TRBD1 (6 bases). The V end lost 6 bases, the J end lost 1 base, and 17 bases lay between the germline ends. The germline gives CDR1 DFQATT, CDR2 SNEGSKA (reference sequence). The CDR3 totals 15 residues.

This clonotype was counted many times. The chain recombines TRBV29-1 with TRBJ2-1; TRBD2 agrees at 7 bases. The CDR3 is 15 amino acids. CDR1 and CDR2 (germline): SQVTM, ANQGSEA. Trimming cost V 5 bases and J 0 bases; bases outside gene matches: 7. The CDR3 bases are TGCAGCGTTCACGTAGCGGGCGACTCCTACAATGAGCAGTTCTTC. Encoded protein: CSVHVAGDSYNEQFF.

V is TRBV20-1 and J is TRBJ2-7, with D perhaps given as TRBD1 or TRBD2 (5 bases each). V shed 5 bases and J shed 3 bases, with 20 bases lying between them. The CDR3 spans 15 residues. Germline V gives CDR1 DFQATT, CDR2 SNEGSKA (reference sequence). The DNA of the CDR3 is TGCAGTGCTGTAGACCTTAGAGGGGTACTCTACGAGCAGTACTTC. Residues: CSAVDLRGVLYEQYF.

This clonotype was counted between two and nine times. The chain has TRBV4-1 and TRBJ1-4; 7 bases are shared with TRBD1. The CDR3 loop spans 16 amino acids. CDR1 is MGHRA and CDR2 is YSYEKL in the germline V gene. V gave up 0 bases and J gave up 3 bases; unmatched junction bases: 4. The CDR3 is CASSQDEGAANEKLFF. In nucleotides, the CDR3 is TGCGCCAGCAGCCAAGACGAGGGGGCAGCTAATGAAAAACTGTTTTTT.

The CDR3 DNA follows: TGTGCCAGCAGTGTATCACTATCGCGGGAGGGAGATACGCAGTATTTT. Translated, it gives CASSVSLSREGDTQYF. This rearrangement joins TRBV2 to TRBJ2-3; 9 bases fit TRBD2. CDR3 size: 16 residues. Germline CDR1 SNHLY, CDR2 FYNNEI. Unmatched junction bases numbered 10, after V lost 4 bases and J lost 5 bases.

This clonotype was seen more than once but under ten times. CDR3: CASRMGQQETQYF. The CDR3 DNA sequence: TGTGCCAGCAGGATGGGACAGCAAGAGACCCAGTACTTC. The chain uses TRBV7-9 and TRBJ2-5; TRBD1 agrees at 7 bases. V trimming: 6 bases; J trimming: 2 bases; junction bases outside the gene matches: 3. In germline, CDR1 is SEHNR, CDR2 FQNEAQ (reference sequence). This CDR3 contains 13 residues.

This clonotype was seen ten or more times. The chain links TRBV5-1 to TRBJ2-7, with no clear D. Trimming shortened V by 0 bases and J by 0 bases, and 7 bases separated the two germline ends. Germline V lookup: CDR1 SGHRS, CDR2 YFSETQ. The CDR3 extends over 14 amino acids. In DNA form, the CDR3 reads TGCGCCAGCAGCTTGGACAGCCCCTCCTACGAGCAGTACTTC. Residues: CASSLDSPSYEQYF.

The chain is built from TRBV5-5 and TRBJ2-1, with D unclear. The V end was cut by 5 bases, the J end by 3 bases, with 12 bases between. Germline assignment: CDR1 SGHKS and CDR2 YYEKEE (reference sequence). The CDR3 runs to 14 residues. This chain's CDR3 is CASRHPPDYNEQFF. In nucleotides, the CDR3 is TGTGCCAGCAGACATCCCCCAGACTACAATGAGCAGTTCTTC.

Only a few counts were recorded for this clonotype. The gene calls are TRBV20-1 and TRBJ2-1, with D unresolved. V lost 3 bases to trimming and J lost 5 bases, with 8 bases between them. Germline CDR1 reads DFQATT; CDR2 reads SNEGSKA (reference sequence). The CDR3 sequence is 12 residues long. The CDR3 loop reads CSASVPNNEQFF. The CDR3 DNA sequence: TGCAGTGCTAGTGTACCTAACAATGAGCAGTTCTTC.

The rearrangement links TRBV10-3 to TRBJ2-5; 7 nucleotides align to TRBD2. CDR3 length equals 14 residues. In germline, CDR1 is ENHRY, CDR2 SYGVKD. V lost 10 bases to trimming and J lost 2 bases; unmatched junction nucleotides: 10. The CDR3 sequence: CATGAGVSQETQYF. Here the CDR3 DNA reads TGTGCCACCGGCGCGGGAGTGAGTCAAGAGACCCAGTACTTC.

A note on this clonotype: At one end, the junction sequence differs from germline, possibly due to a read error. V gene TRBV20-1 combines with J gene TRBJ1-2; no firm D call. Germline V lookup: CDR1 DFQATT, CDR2 SNEGSKA (reference sequence). The CDR3 length is 12 residues. The CDR3 spells CRARADPYGYTF. For the CDR3, the DNA is TGCAGGGCTAGGGCGGACCCCTATGGCTACACCTTC.

This clonotype showed up many times. V is TRBV29-1 and J is TRBJ2-1; 9 positions match TRBD2. The CDR3 contains 14 residues. J was trimmed by 5 bases and V by 7 bases; bases with no gene match: 9. Germline CDR1 and CDR2: SQVTM and ANQGSEA. CDR3: CSASTSGWDNEQFF. The CDR3 DNA sequence: TGCAGCGCCTCGACTAGCGGATGGGACAATGAGCAGTTCTTC.

The chain is built from TRBV20-1 and TRBJ2-5; D is ambiguous. The germline CDR1 and CDR2 sequences are DFQATT and SNEGSKA (reference sequence). The CDR3 consists of 14 residues. Trimming shortened V by 6 bases and J by 1 base, and 15 bases separated the two germline ends. The CDR3 is CSAVGTEPQETQYF. For the CDR3, the DNA is TGCAGTGCCGTCGGAACGGAACCCCAAGAGACCCAGTACTTC.